Listed below are T cell receptor beta chains from one sample, sequenced in a study of PD-L1 blockade in urothelial cancer. Here immunoSEQ multiplex PCR was the method, and the copy in TCRdb shows in-frame clones only, minus some. Of 40,000 to 45,000 clones detected, about 80% appear once; the ten largest clones hold about 15%. Material: PBMCs, obtained around atezolizumab (anti-PD-L1) treatment. The receptors stem from a man between 60 and 75 years old with urothelial cancer. Both conserved end residues are part of each CDR3. A D gene is named only where the DNA matches it firmly. A row's size may be missing; if present it is once, few, many or a size class.

V	size	J	D	CDR3	DNA
TRBV5-4	-	TRBJ2-3	-	CASSFKGGSTDTQYF	TGTGCCAGCAGCTTCAAGGGGGGGAGCACAGATACGCAGTATTTT
TRBV7-6	-	TRBJ2-1	TRBD2	CASSFGVAGVNEQFF	TGTGCCAGCAGCTTTGGGGTAGCGGGGGTCAATGAGCAGTTCTTC
TRBV6-5	-	TRBJ2-3	TRBD2	CASIPTGGTDTQYF	TGTGCCAGCATCCCTACCGGGGGGACAGATACGCAGTATTTT
TRBV6-1	-	TRBJ1-6	-	CASSEGGGSADNSPLHF	TGTGCCAGCAGTGAAGGGGGAGGTTCCGCGGATAATTCACCCCTCCACTTT
TRBV10-3	-	TRBJ2-7	TRBD2	CAVSTSEGSYEQYF	TGTGCCGTCTCGACTAGCGAGGGCTCCTACGAGCAGTACTTC
TRBV7-6	-	TRBJ2-1	-	CASSLDSSENGEQFF	TGTGCCAGCAGCTTAGATTCTAGCGAAAACGGTGAGCAGTTCTTC
TRBV28	once	TRBJ2-1	TRBD1	CASSYPGGQGANEQFF	TGTGCCAGCAGTTACCCAGGCGGACAGGGGGCGAATGAGCAGTTCTTC
TRBV7-2	-	TRBJ1-4	-	CASSLNGRVGEKLFF	TGTGCCAGCAGCTTAAATGGCAGGGTGGGTGAAAAACTGTTTTTT
TRBV19	once	TRBJ2-7	TRBD1	CASSMGQGLGEQYF	TGTGCCAGTAGTATGGGACAGGGGCTCGGCGAGCAGTACTTC
TRBV4-1	once	TRBJ2-7	TRBD1	CASSLGQGEVEQYF	TGCGCCAGCAGCCTCGGACAGGGTGAGGTGGAGCAGTACTTC
TRBV5-6	-	TRBJ1-1	TRBD1	CASSLWDRGGTEAFF	TGTGCCAGCAGCTTGTGGGACAGGGGCGGTACTGAAGCTTTCTTT
TRBV4-1	-	TRBJ2-2	TRBD1	CASSHRTGGNTGELFF	TGCGCCAGCAGCCATCGCACAGGGGGCAACACCGGGGAGCTGTTTTTT
TRBV7-9	-	TRBJ1-1	TRBD1	CASSLQGAGEAFF	TGTGCCAGCAGCTTACAGGGGGCAGGTGAAGCTTTCTTT
TRBV2	few	TRBJ2-2	-	CASSEDEGGTGELFF	TGTGCCAGCAGTGAAGATGAGGGAGGCACCGGGGAGCTGTTTTTT
TRBV30	-	TRBJ2-7	TRBD2	CAWSSGTSSYEQYF	TGTGCCTGGAGCAGTGGGACTAGCTCCTACGAGCAGTACTTC
TRBV28	few	TRBJ1-4	TRBD1	CASSWDDRGTNEKLFF	TGTGCCAGCAGTTGGGACGACAGGGGGACTAATGAAAAACTGTTTTTT
TRBV6-5	-	TRBJ2-7	-	CASRPTQGEQYF	TGTGCCAGCAGGCCAACACAGGGCGAGCAGTACTTC
TRBV4-2	-	TRBJ1-2	-	CASSQTREAGYTF	TGTGCCAGCAGCCAGACCCGGGAAGCTGGCTACACCTTC
TRBV28	-	TRBJ2-7	-	CASTSTGSPRTYEQYF	TGTGCCAGCACCTCCACGGGGTCCCCGAGGACCTACGAGCAGTACTTC
TRBV5-6	few	TRBJ1-6	TRBD1	CASTKQGFSSPLHF	TGTGCCAGCACCAAACAGGGGTTCAGTTCACCCCTCCACTTT
TRBV6-5	-	TRBJ2-5	-	CASSRGHPQETQYF	TGTGCCAGCAGCCGGGGACATCCACAAGAGACCCAGTACTTC
TRBV6-4	-	TRBJ1-1	TRBD1	CASSRTGMATEAFF	TGTGCCAGCAGTAGGACAGGTATGGCCACTGAAGCTTTCTTT
TRBV19	medium-sized	TRBJ2-7	TRBD1	CASSPGQGNSYEQYF	TGTGCCAGTAGCCCCGGACAGGGCAACTCCTACGAGCAGTACTTC
TRBV11-1	-	TRBJ2-1	TRBD1	CASSPQGTGDNEQFF	TGTGCCAGCAGCCCCCAGGGGACAGGGGACAATGAGCAGTTCTTC
TRBV2	-	TRBJ1-6	-	CASMSYNSPLHF	TGTGCCAGCATGAGTTATAATTCACCCCTCCACTTT
TRBV5-1	-	TRBJ1-2	-	CASSSDSLYGYTF	TGCGCCAGCAGCTCCGACTCTCTGTATGGCTACACCTTC
TRBV7-8	-	TRBJ1-1	-	CASSTYRLSTEAFF	TGTGCCAGCAGCACCTACAGGCTTTCCACTGAAGCTTTCTTT
TRBV6-1	-	TRBJ2-7	-	CASTRRDGSSYEQYF	TGTGCCAGCACCAGAAGGGACGGGAGCTCCTACGAGCAGTACTTC
TRBV6-6	-	TRBJ1-2	TRBD1	CASSYSGDRENYGYTF	TGTGCCAGCAGTTACTCGGGGGACAGGGAAAACTATGGCTACACCTTC
TRBV7-6	-	TRBJ1-5	TRBD1	CASSRTGGPNQPQHF	TGTGCCAGCAGCAGGACAGGGGGTCCAAATCAGCCCCAGCATTTT
TRBV9	-	TRBJ2-1	-	CASSGGAGDYNEQFF	TGTGCCAGCAGCGGGGGGGCGGGGGACTACAATGAGCAGTTCTTC
TRBV2	-	TRBJ1-5	TRBD1	CASKRTGGNSNQPQHF	TGTGCCAGCAAACGGACAGGGGGCAATAGCAATCAGCCCCAGCATTTT
TRBV30	-	TRBJ2-5	TRBD2	CAWSRASGAQETQYF	TGTGCCTGGAGTCGGGCTAGCGGGGCTCAAGAGACCCAGTACTTC
TRBV18	-	TRBJ1-2	-	CASSPGVSNYGYTF	TGTGCCAGCTCACCCGGGGTGAGTAACTATGGCTACACCTTC
TRBV15	-	TRBJ2-5	TRBD1	CATSRRPGQYETQYF	TGTGCCACCAGCAGACGACCGGGACAGTACGAGACCCAGTACTTC
TRBV4-2	-	TRBJ2-2	TRBD2	CASSRAGGGANTGELFF	TGTGCCAGCAGCCGGGCGGGGGGCGGCGCGAACACCGGGGAGCTGTTTTTT
TRBV15	-	TRBJ2-7	TRBD1	CATSQLGTGEGEQYF	TGTGCCACCAGTCAGCTTGGGACAGGGGAGGGCGAGCAGTACTTC
TRBV28	-	TRBJ1-6	-	CASSNRADGSPLHF	TGTGCCAGCAGCAACAGGGCAGACGGTTCACCCCTCCACTTT
TRBV7-9	few	TRBJ2-1	TRBD2	CASSLAGDYPTDEQFF	TGTGCCAGCAGCTTAGCGGGGGACTACCCAACGGATGAGCAGTTCTTC
TRBV15	-	TRBJ1-6	TRBD1	CATTSGTGSSPLHF	TGTGCCACTACCTCCGGGACAGGGTCTTCACCCCTCCACTTT